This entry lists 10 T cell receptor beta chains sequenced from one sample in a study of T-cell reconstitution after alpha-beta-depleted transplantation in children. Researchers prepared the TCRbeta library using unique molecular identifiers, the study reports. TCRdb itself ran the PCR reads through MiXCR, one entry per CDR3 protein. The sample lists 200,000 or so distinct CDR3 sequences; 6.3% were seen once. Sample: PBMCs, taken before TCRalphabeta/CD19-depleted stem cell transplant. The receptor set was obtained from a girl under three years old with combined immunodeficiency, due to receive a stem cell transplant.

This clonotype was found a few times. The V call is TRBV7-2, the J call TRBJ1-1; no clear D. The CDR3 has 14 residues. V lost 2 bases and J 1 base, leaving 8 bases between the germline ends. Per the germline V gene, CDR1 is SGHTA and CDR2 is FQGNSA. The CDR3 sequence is CASSLSSANTEAFF. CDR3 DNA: TGTGCCAGCAGCTTAAGTTCGGCGAACACTGAAGCTTTCTTT.

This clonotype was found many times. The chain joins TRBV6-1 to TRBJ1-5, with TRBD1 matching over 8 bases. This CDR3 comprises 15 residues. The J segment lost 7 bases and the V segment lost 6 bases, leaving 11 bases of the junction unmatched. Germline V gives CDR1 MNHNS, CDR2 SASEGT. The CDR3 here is CASSPNWTGKQPQHF. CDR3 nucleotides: TGTGCCAGCAGCCCGAACTGGACAGGGAAACAGCCCCAGCATTTT.

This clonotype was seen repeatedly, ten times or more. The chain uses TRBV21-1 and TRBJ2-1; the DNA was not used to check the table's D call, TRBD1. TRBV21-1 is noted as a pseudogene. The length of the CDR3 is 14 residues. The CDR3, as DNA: TGTGCCAGCAGTAGACAGCCGCCGGGCAATGAGCAGTTCTTC. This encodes CASSRQPPGNEQFF.

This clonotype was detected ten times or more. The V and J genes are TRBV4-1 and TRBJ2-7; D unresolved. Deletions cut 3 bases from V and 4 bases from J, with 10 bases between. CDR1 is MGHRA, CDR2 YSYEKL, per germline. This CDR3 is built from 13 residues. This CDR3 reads CASSQSDPYEQYF. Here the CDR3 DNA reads TGCGCCAGCAGCCAGTCCGACCCATACGAGCAGTACTTC.

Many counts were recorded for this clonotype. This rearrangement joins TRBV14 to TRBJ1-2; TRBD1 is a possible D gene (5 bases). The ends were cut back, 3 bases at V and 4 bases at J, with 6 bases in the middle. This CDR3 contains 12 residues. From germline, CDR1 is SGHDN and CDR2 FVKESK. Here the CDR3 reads CASSQGTYGYTF. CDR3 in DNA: TGTGCCAGCAGCCAGGGGACCTATGGCTACACCTTC.

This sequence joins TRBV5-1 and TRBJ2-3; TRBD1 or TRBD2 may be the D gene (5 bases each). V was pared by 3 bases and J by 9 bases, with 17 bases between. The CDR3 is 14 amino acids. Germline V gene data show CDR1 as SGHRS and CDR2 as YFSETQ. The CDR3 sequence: CASSWDDGELTQYF. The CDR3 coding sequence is TGCGCCAGCAGCTGGGACGACGGGGAGTTGACGCAGTATTTT.

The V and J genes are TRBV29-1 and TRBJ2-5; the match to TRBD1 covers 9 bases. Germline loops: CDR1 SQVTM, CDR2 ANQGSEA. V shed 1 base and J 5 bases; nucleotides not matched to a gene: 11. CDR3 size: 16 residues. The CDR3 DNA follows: TGCAGCGTTGAAGCGGGTTTCGGGACAGGGAGTGAGACCCAGTACTTC. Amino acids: CSVEAGFGTGSETQYF.

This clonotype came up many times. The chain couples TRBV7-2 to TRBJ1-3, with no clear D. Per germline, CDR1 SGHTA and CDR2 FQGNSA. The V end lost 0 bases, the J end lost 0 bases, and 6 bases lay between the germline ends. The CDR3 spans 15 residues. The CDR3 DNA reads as TGTGCCAGCAGCTTAGCGACCGTCTCTGGAAACACCATATATTTT. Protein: CASSLATVSGNTIYF.

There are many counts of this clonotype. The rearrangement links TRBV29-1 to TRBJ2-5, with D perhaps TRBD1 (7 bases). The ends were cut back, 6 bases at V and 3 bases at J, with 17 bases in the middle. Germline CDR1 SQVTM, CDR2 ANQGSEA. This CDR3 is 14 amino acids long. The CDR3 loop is CSVAGGGGEETQYF. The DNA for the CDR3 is TGCAGCGTAGCCGGAGGGGGCGGAGAAGAGACCCAGTACTTC.

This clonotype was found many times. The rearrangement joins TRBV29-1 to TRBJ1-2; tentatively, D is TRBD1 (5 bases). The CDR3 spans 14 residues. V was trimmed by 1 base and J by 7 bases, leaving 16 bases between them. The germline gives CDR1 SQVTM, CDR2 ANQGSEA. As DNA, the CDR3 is TGCAGCGTTGAAGCCAGGGCGTCAGCGGGTGGCTACACCTTC. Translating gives CSVEARASAGGYTF.